This entry lists 10 T cell receptor beta chains sequenced from one sample in a study of molecular identifiers for immune sequencing clone quantification (dated by TCRdb to the late 2010s). Preparation of the library involved PCR. TCRdb lists the instrument as NextSeq 500. TCRdb reprocessing: public reads trimmed at Q25 with fastp, clones called with MiXCR, in-frame beta chains kept. Rows are unified per CDR3 protein, each entry keeping the most common DNA and genes. The sample contains some 590,000 distinct CDR3 sequences, roughly 23% of them found a single time. Of the sample, roughly 0.83% is held by the ten largest clones. What was sequenced was naive CD8+ T cells from blood, with Jurkat cell RNA spiked in. The sample's cell subset or site label, in plain terms: FACS-sorted CD8+CD4-CCR7+CD45RA+ naive T cells. The origin of the receptors is a human donor in good health. Some libraries in this study had Jurkat cell RNA spiked in.

Notes on this clonotype: This clone may be a read error of a much larger clone one base away. The CDR3 does not close with the conserved phenylalanine or tryptophan, likely indicating a read error. The chain uses TRBV11-2 and TRBJ2-3; D is unclear. CDR1 is SGHAT, CDR2 FQNNGV, per germline. V lost 5 bases to trimming and J lost 0 bases, with 6 bases between them. The CDR3 runs to 13 residues. The CDR3 is CASSQQSTDTQYL. CDR3 nucleotides: TGTGCCAGCAGCCAACAAAGCACAGATACGCAGTATCTT.

This clonotype was found many times. The chain recombines TRBV5-4 with TRBJ2-3, with TRBD1 identical over 8 bases. Germline values: CDR1 SGHNT, CDR2 YYREEE (reference sequence). This CDR3 region has 14 residues. V gave up 2 bases and J gave up 5 bases; unmatched junction bases: 4. CDR3: CASSFGTGEDTQYF. CDR3 in DNA: TGTGCCAGCAGCTTCGGGACAGGAGAAGATACGCAGTATTTT.

As to this clonotype: This may arise from a read error, as a much more abundant clone is one base away. The chain links TRBV7-9 to TRBJ1-1, with 7 bases aligning to TRBD1. The CDR3 spans 16 residues. The germline V gene has CDR1 SEHNR and CDR2 FQNEAQ (reference sequence). DNA of the CDR3: TGTGCCAGCAGCTTAAGGGACAGTGGGTTGAACACTGAAGCTTGCTTT. Translation gives CASSLRDSGLNTEACF.

The chain has TRBV3-1 and TRBJ2-7, with 9 bases that match TRBD1. V shed 2 bases, J shed 6 bases, and the junction held 8 bases outside the gene matches. The CDR3 is made up of 15 amino acids. Looked up from germline, CDR1 is LGHDT and CDR2 is YNNKEL (reference sequence). CDR3 DNA: TGTGCCAGCAGCCAAAATACAGGGGGCTGGAGCGAGCAGTACTTC. It encodes CASSQNTGGWSEQYF.

This clonotype was observed many times. The J gene is TRBJ1-2, the V gene TRBV4-3, with 8 bases lining up with TRBD1. Trimming removed 0 bases from V and 8 bases from J; junction bases left unmatched: 11. Germline V gene data show CDR1 as LGHNA and CDR2 as YSLEER. The CDR3 is made up of 16 amino acids. The CDR3, as DNA: TGCGCCAGCAGCCAAGATAGTACAGGGGGAGGTGCAGGCTACACCTTC. As protein: CASSQDSTGGGAGYTF.

There are many counts of this clonotype. The chain couples TRBV6-6 to TRBJ1-5, with no clear D. This CDR3 comprises 14 residues. Germline assignment: CDR1 MNHNY and CDR2 SVGAGI (reference sequence). The V and J ends lost 6 bases and 7 bases respectively, with 16 bases between them. CDR3 region: CASRERDVRQPQHF. CDR3 nucleotide sequence: TGTGCCAGCAGGGAACGAGATGTTCGCCAGCCCCAGCATTTT.

Notes on this clonotype: A clone one base away is much larger, so this may be a read error. V and J are TRBV29-1 and TRBJ2-2, with D tentatively TRBD2 (6 bases). The CDR3 is 13 residues long. CDR1 is SQVTM and CDR2 is ANQGSEA in the germline V gene. CDR3 loop: CSVDGGTAGELLF. For the CDR3, the DNA is TGCAGCGTTGATGGAGGGACGGCCGGGGAGCTGCTTTTT.

The CDR3 DNA sequence: TGTGCCAGCGACGGTTCTCGGACAGGGGGGAACTATGGCTACACCTTC. It translates to CASDGSRTGGNYGYTF. The chain recombines TRBV12-3 or TRBV12-4 with TRBJ1-2; the match to TRBD1 covers 10 bases. V dropped 8 bases and J dropped 2; count of bases not matched to a gene: 11. This CDR3 spans 16 amino acids.

This clonotype came up a few times. The genes are TRBV9 and TRBJ2-5, with TRBD2 matching 9 bases. The CDR3 length is 15 residues. CDR1 is SGDLS, CDR2 YYNGEE, per germline. Unmatched junction bases numbered 5, after V lost 4 bases and J lost 1 base. Here the CDR3 DNA reads TGTGCCAGCAGCTTGGGGGGACTAGCCCAAGAGACCCAGTACTTC. This translates into CASSLGGLAQETQYF. Supplemented by reference TRBV9 and TRBJ2-5, the full variable domain reads DSGVTQTPKHLITATGQRVTLRCSPRSGDLSVYWYQQSLDQGLQFLIQYYNGEERAKGNILERFSAQQFPDLHSELNLSSLELGDSALYFCASSLGGLAQETQYFGPGTRLLVL.

This clonotype has more than one count but fewer than ten. The germline gene is not matched at one end of the junction; a read error may be the cause. The chain recombines TRBV11-2 with TRBJ2-1; 8 positions match TRBD1. This CDR3 region has 17 residues. Per the germline V gene, CDR1 is SGHAT and CDR2 is FQNNGV. CDR3 in DNA: TGTGCCAGCAGCTTAGTTTACGCAGGGGGCGCCTATAATGAGCAGTTCTTC. This codes for CASSLVYAGGAYNEQFF.